The 9 T cell receptor beta chains reported below all come from one sample, sequenced in a study of CD8 T cells in Susac syndrome. A quantity of about 0.5 to 1 ug RNA underwent reverse transcription using random hexamers. MiXCR was run by TCRdb on the immunoSEQ multiplex PCR reads, yielding one entry per CDR3 protein. The table has about 50,000 distinct CDR3 sequences, approximately 93% seen once; the top ten hold 0.5% to 0.6%. The sequenced sample was CD8+ T cells from PBMCs. The origin of the receptors is a human donor with multiple sclerosis.

The chain couples TRBV3-1 to TRBJ2-3; D gene uncertain. CDR1 is LGHDT and CDR2 is YNNKEL in the germline V gene (reference sequence). This CDR3 has 15 amino acids. The V end was cut by 0 bases, the J end by 4 bases, with 11 bases between. The CDR3 is CASSQDEEGADTQYF. In nucleotides, the CDR3 is TGTGCCAGCAGCCAAGACGAGGAAGGAGCAGATACGCAGTATTTT.

As DNA, the CDR3 is TGTGCCAGCAGTGATATATCCTACAATGAGCAGTTCTTC. Translating it yields CASSDISYNEQFF. The chain carries TRBV9 and TRBJ2-1, with unresolved D. The V and J ends lost 5 bases and 1 base respectively, with 7 bases between them. The CDR3 totals 13 residues. Germline lookup yields CDR1 SGDLS and CDR2 YYNGEE.

This clonotype was observed once. The genes are TRBV3-1 and TRBJ2-7; D not resolved. CDR1 is LGHDT and CDR2 is YNNKEL in the germline V gene (reference sequence). V lost 4 bases and J 4 bases, leaving 8 bases between the germline ends. The CDR3 runs 12 residues. The CDR3 DNA follows: TGTGCCAGCAGCCGGAATAAGTACGAGCAGTACTTC. This translates into CASSRNKYEQYF.

The genes are TRBV12-3 or TRBV12-4 and TRBJ1-2, with D unclear. The CDR3 is 15 amino acids. The V gene lost 5 bases and the J gene lost 2 bases, with 15 bases spanning the gap. This CDR3 reads CASSPSRTENYGYTF. The CDR3, as DNA: TGTGCCAGCAGTCCGAGTAGGACGGAGAACTATGGCTACACCTTC.

This rearrangement joins TRBV12-3 or TRBV12-4 to TRBJ2-5, with D unclear. Trimming cost V 1 base and J 7 bases, with 10 bases left between them. This CDR3 region has 13 residues. CDR3: CASSLVGLGTQYF. The CDR3 region has the DNA TGTGCCAGCAGTTTAGTAGGCTTAGGGACCCAGTACTTC.

V is TRBV5-1 and J is TRBJ1-4; 7 nucleotides align to TRBD1. The CDR3 is 16 amino acids. Germline V gives CDR1 SGHRS, CDR2 YFSETQ. V lost 4 bases and J lost 0; bases outside the gene matches: 6. The CDR3 loop reads CASSVTGIATNEKLFF. In DNA form, the CDR3 reads TGCGCCAGCAGCGTGACAGGGATTGCAACTAATGAAAAACTGTTTTTT.

This clonotype came up once. The chain links TRBV3-1 to TRBJ2-7; D may be TRBD1 (7 bases). CDR1 and CDR2 from the germline V gene are LGHDT and YNNKEL (reference sequence). CDR3 length equals 16 residues. V was cut by 3 bases and J by 2 bases, with 17 bases left in between. In nucleotides, the CDR3 is TGTGCCAGCAGCCATCTCGTCGGCAGGGGGGCCTACGAGCAGTACTTC. This translates into CASSHLVGRGAYEQYF.

The genes are TRBV7-9 and TRBJ2-5; 9 bases align to TRBD2. The V gene end was trimmed by 4 bases and the J gene end by 4 bases; junction bases not matched to a gene: 7. The length of the CDR3 is 15 residues. Germline V CDR1 and CDR2: SEHNR, FQNEAQ (reference sequence). The CDR3 bases are TGTGCCAGCAGCTCCGGAACTAGCGGGCGAGAGACCCAGTACTTC. Encoded protein: CASSSGTSGRETQYF.

CDR3 region: CASSPTSGGLDTQYF. The CDR3 bases are TGTGCCAGCAGCCCGACTAGCGGGGGATTGGATACGCAGTATTTT. This rearrangement joins TRBV6-2 or TRBV6-3 to TRBJ2-3; 12 bases are shared with TRBD2. In germline, CDR1 is MNHEY, CDR2 SVGEGT. This CDR3 comprises 15 residues. The trim removed 6 bases at V and 6 bases at J, leaving 7 bases unmatched.